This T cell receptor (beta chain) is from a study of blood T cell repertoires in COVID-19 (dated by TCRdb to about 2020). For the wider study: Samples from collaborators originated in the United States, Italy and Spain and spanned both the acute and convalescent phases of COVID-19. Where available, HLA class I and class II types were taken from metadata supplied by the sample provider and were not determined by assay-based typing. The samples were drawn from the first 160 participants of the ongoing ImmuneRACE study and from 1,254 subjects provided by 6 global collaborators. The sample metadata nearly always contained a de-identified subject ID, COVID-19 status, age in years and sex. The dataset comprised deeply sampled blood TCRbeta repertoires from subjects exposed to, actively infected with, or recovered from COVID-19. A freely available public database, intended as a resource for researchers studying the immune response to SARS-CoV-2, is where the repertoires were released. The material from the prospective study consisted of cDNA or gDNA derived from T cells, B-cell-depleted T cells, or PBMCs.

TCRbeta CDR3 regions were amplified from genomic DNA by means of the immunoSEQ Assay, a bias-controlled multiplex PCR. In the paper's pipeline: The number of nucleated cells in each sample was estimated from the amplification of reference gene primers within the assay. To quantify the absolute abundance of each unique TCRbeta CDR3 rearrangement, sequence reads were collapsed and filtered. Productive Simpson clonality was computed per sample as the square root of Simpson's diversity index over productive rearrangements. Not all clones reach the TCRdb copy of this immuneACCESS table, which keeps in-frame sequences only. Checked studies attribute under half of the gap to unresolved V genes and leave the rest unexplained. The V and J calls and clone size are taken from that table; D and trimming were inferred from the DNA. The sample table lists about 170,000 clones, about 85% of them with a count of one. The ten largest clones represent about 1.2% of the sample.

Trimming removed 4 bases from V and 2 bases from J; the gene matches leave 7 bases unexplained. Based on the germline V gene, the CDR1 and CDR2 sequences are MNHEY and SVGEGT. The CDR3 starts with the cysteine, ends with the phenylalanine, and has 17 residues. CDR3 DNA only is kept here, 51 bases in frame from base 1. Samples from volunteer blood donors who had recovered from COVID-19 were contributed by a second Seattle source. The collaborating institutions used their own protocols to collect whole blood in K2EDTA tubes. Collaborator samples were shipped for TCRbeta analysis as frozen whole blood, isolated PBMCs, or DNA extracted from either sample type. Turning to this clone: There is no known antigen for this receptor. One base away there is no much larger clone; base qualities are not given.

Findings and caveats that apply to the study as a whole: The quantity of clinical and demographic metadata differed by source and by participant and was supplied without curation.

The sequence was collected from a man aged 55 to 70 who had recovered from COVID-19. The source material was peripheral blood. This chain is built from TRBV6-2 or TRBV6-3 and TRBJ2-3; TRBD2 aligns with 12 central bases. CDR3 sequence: CASSSGTSGGITDTQYF. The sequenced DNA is TGTGCCAGCAGTTCCGGAACTAGCGGGGGGATCACAGATACGCAGTATTTT.